This T cell receptor (beta chain) is from a study of monozygotic twins with inflammatory bowel disease. This CDR3 contains 14 residues. The V gene's germline CDR1 is LNHNV and CDR2 YYDKDF (reference sequence). Points from the study as a whole: Versus healthy twins, IBD patients showed fewer clonotypes shared with others, especially with disease activity.

Reanalyzing the 5' RACE reads, TCRdb keeps one entry per CDR3 protein, without DNA. This sample's table has some 330,000 distinct CDR3 sequences. As regards this clonotype: Its antigen remains unknown.

Without any T cell sorting, total RNA was isolated from whole blood. The specimen sequenced was blood. The chain is built from TRBV15 and TRBJ2-5; checking the TCRdb D call of TRBD1 is not possible without DNA. The clonotype was recovered from a human donor with ulcerative colitis or Crohn's disease, or a healthy co-twin of an affected twin (not recorded which). The CDR3 protein is CATSKDSIQETQYF.